Listed here are 8 T cell receptor beta chains from one sample, sequenced in a study of CD8 T cells in Susac syndrome. Reverse transcription of about 0.5 to 1 ug RNA used random hexamers. TCRdb independently ran MiXCR on the immunoSEQ multiplex PCR reads; one entry per CDR3 protein. The profile shows some 400,000 distinct CDR3 sequences, 75% to 90% of them singletons. Sequenced material: CD8+ T cells from PBMCs. The receptors originated from a human donor with multiple sclerosis.

This clonotype turned up a few times. V and J are TRBV6-1 and TRBJ1-1; D ambiguous. The germline V gene has CDR1 MNHNS and CDR2 SASEGT. V was shortened by 8 bases and J by 1 base, with 14 bases between the two germline ends. This CDR3 is built from 14 residues. The CDR3 region has the DNA TGTGCCAGCGGACTAACGGGCCCGAACACTGAAGCTTTCTTT. Amino acids: CASGLTGPNTEAFF.

J is TRBJ2-3 and V is TRBV5-1; 8 nucleotides match TRBD2. CDR1 and CDR2 from the germline V gene are SGHRS and YFSETQ. V shed 9 bases and J 0 bases; nucleotides not matched to a gene: 9. This CDR3 has 15 amino acids. The CDR3 region has the DNA TGCGCCACTAAAGCGGGAGAGACTAGCACAGATACGCAGTATTTT. This sequence encodes CATKAGETSTDTQYF. The full variable domain, rest sourced from reference TRBV5-1 and TRBJ2-3, is KAGVTQTPRYLIKTRGQQVTLSCSPISGHRSVSWYQQTPGQGLQFLFEYFSETQRNKGNFPGRFSGRQFSNSRSEMNVSTLELGDSALYLCATKAGETSTDTQYFGPGTRLTVL.

This clonotype was seen only once. The V gene is TRBV7-9, the J gene TRBJ2-7; the D is unclear. There are 14 residues in the CDR3. The germline V gene encodes CDR1 SEHNR and CDR2 FQNEAQ (reference sequence). Trimming shortened V by 1 base and J by 2 bases, and 9 bases separated the two germline ends. This CDR3 is CASSLGMNTYEQYF. Here the CDR3 DNA reads TGTGCCAGCAGCTTAGGGATGAACACCTACGAGCAGTACTTC.

The J gene is TRBJ1-6, the V gene TRBV6-5; no clear D. Trimming cost V 6 bases and J 8 bases, with 11 bases left between them. Germline V gene lookup returns CDR1 MNHEY and CDR2 SVGAGI. The CDR3 has 13 residues. CDR3 sequence (DNA): TGTGCCAGCAGCCTCGGTAGTCATTCACCCCTCCACTTT. It yields the protein CASSLGSHSPLHF.

The chain links TRBV6-2 or TRBV6-3 to TRBJ2-4; the match to TRBD2 covers 8 bases. The CDR3 covers 14 residues. V trimming: 8 bases; J trimming: 2 bases; junction bases outside the gene matches: 5. Germline CDR1 MNHEY, CDR2 SVGEGT. The CDR3 nucleotides are TGTGCCAGCCGAGCGGGGGCAACCAAAAACATTCAGTACTTC. Its protein product is CASRAGATKNIQYF.

The genes are TRBV3-1 and TRBJ2-3, with D perhaps matching TRBD2 (6 bases). The CDR3 is 12 amino acids. Trimming removed 6 bases at V and 6 bases at J, with 10 bases between. Per the germline V gene, CDR1 is LGHDT and CDR2 is YNNKEL (reference sequence). CDR3 sequence reads: CASRGGWDTQYF. CDR3 in DNA: TGTGCCAGCAGGGGGGGATGGGATACGCAGTATTTT.

V is TRBV27 and J is TRBJ2-2; D possibly matches TRBD1 or TRBD2 (5 bases each). The CDR3 has 15 amino acids. Deletions cut 9 bases from V and 1 base from J, with 15 bases between. Per the germline V gene, CDR1 is MNHEY and CDR2 is SMNVEV (reference sequence). This CDR3 reads CASHGTTGNTGELFF. The DNA of the CDR3 is TGTGCCAGTCACGGGACCACTGGGAACACCGGGGAGCTGTTTTTT.

The CDR3 reads CATSRTLPRTDTYNEQFF. In DNA form, the CDR3 reads TGTGCCACCAGCAGAACCTTGCCCCGGACCGATACCTACAATGAGCAGTTCTTC. The chain joins TRBV15 to TRBJ2-1; no reliable D call. The CDR3 contains 18 residues. V was shortened by 2 bases and J by 2 bases, with 19 bases between the two germline ends. Germline CDR1 is LNHNV and CDR2 is YYDKDF (reference sequence). The variable domain in full, completed from reference TRBV15 and TRBJ2-1, reads DAMVIQNPRYQVTQFGKPVTLSCSQTLNHNVMYWYQQKSSQAPKLLFHYYDKDFNNEADTPDNFQSRRPNTSFCFLDIRSPGLGDTAMYLCATSRTLPRTDTYNEQFFGPGTRLTVL.